The present T cell receptor beta chain was sequenced within a study of yellow fever vaccine responses in identical twins. In the case of this clonotype: Its target is unknown.

Findings and limits, study-wide: Among the twins, the vaccine T cell response reportedly seemed partly convergent and partly personalized.

In TCRdb, the RT-PCR reads were re-called with MiXCR into one record per CDR3 protein. The table shows under 25,000 distinct CDR3 sequences, with over 65% occurring only once. Per the germline V gene, CDR1 is ENHRY and CDR2 is SYGVKD. With 0 bases removed from V and 0 bases from J, the gap between germline ends came to 9 bases. This CDR3 contains 16 residues. V is TRBV10-3 and J is TRBJ1-3; weak D call: TRBD1 (5 bases). This receptor was taken from a woman between 18 and 29 years old who received the yellow fever vaccine. The starting material was T cells from blood (PBMCs), unsorted or a sorted subset (not recorded which), obtained before or after yellow fever vaccination (not recorded which). CDR3 in amino acids: CAISESQGSSGNTIYF. DNA for the CDR3: TGTGCCATCAGTGAGTCGCAGGGAAGCTCTGGAAACACCATATATTTT.